What follows are 14 T cell receptor beta chains derived from one specimen sequenced in a study of Ad26.COV2.S vaccination and SARS-CoV-2 variants. Clones were read by immunoSEQ multiplex PCR, and TCRdb kept only the in-frame ones, dropping some. Counted here are about 140,000 clones, roughly 85% occurring once; the ten biggest clones make up about 5%. This sample comprised peripheral blood, obtained after recovery from COVID-19. These receptors were taken from a human donor who had recovered from COVID-19.

The chain joins TRBV11-2 to TRBJ2-7; 7 nucleotides agree with TRBD2. There are 14 residues in the CDR3. V was pared by 4 bases and J by 3 bases, with 6 bases of the junction left unmatched. Germline CDR1 SGHAT, CDR2 FQNNGV. CDR3 loop: CASSYHRDYYEQYF. The CDR3 coding sequence is TGTGCCAGCAGCTACCACCGGGACTACTACGAGCAGTACTTC. The full variable domain, completed using reference TRBV11-2 and TRBJ2-7, is EAGVAQSPRYKIIEKRQSVAFWCNPISGHATLYWYQQILGQGPKLLIQFQNNGVVDDSQLPKDRFSAERLKGVDSTLKIQPAKLEDSAVYLCASSYHRDYYEQYFGPGTRLTVT.

The chain couples TRBV5-6 to TRBJ1-5; weak D call: TRBD1 (5 bases). The germline V gene encodes CDR1 SGHDT and CDR2 YYEEEE. This CDR3 has 14 residues. V lost 4 bases and J lost 4, with 12 bases in between. CDR3 sequence (DNA): TGTGCCAGCAGCCAGGGACCCTTAAATCAGCCCCAGCATTTT. Protein product: CASSQGPLNQPQHF.

This clone has more than one count but fewer than ten. The chain joins TRBV5-4 to TRBJ2-3; D not resolved. CDR3 length: 14 amino acids. Germline values: CDR1 SGHNT, CDR2 YYREEE (reference sequence). V was shortened by 4 bases and J by 1 base, with 10 bases between the two germline ends. DNA for the CDR3: TGTGCCAGCAGCCTTCAGACGGGCACAGATACGCAGTATTTT. Its translation is CASSLQTGTDTQYF.

The genes are TRBV11-3 and TRBJ2-7; TRBD1 agrees at 8 bases. Per germline, CDR1 SGHNT and CDR2 YENEEA. The CDR3 extends over 13 amino acids. With 3 bases clipped from V and 3 bases from J, the junction kept 1 base outside the gene matches. The CDR3: CASSFGTGYEQYF. Written as DNA, the CDR3 is TGTGCCAGCAGCTTCGGGACAGGCTACGAGCAGTACTTC. Based on the CDR3 plus reference TRBV11-3 and TRBJ2-7, the full variable domain is EAGVVQSPRYKIIEKKQPVAFWCNPISGHNTLYWYLQNLGQGPELLIRYENEEAVDDSQLPKDRFSAERLKGVDSTLKIQPAELGDSAVYLCASSFGTGYEQYFGPGTRLTVT.

The V and J genes are TRBV11-2 and TRBJ1-2, with 10 bases lining up with TRBD1. V trimming: 5 bases; J trimming: 6 bases; junction bases outside the gene matches: 9. Per the germline V gene, CDR1 is SGHAT and CDR2 is FQNNGV. The CDR3 is 15 amino acids. CDR3 residues: CASSRIPGQGHGYTF. CDR3 coding DNA: TGTGCCAGCAGCAGGATTCCGGGACAGGGGCATGGCTACACCTTC.

By share, this clone ranks as medium-sized. This chain connects TRBV15 to TRBJ2-7; TRBD2 aligns across 7 bases. This CDR3 has 14 residues. Germline CDR1 and CDR2: LNHNV and YYDKDF (reference sequence). Losses at the gene ends were 1 base for V and 6 bases for J; bases not matched to a gene: 6. The CDR3 DNA follows: TGTGCCACCAGCAGAGTTGCAGGGAGGGGCGAGCAGTACTTC. It specifies CATSRVAGRGEQYF. Filled out from reference TRBV15 and TRBJ2-7, the complete variable domain reads DAMVIQNPRYQVTQFGKPVTLSCSQTLNHNVMYWYQQKSSQAPKLLFHYYDKDFNNEADTPDNFQSRRPNTSFCFLDIRSPGLGDTAMYLCATSRVAGRGEQYFGPGTRLTVT.

The chain links TRBV5-1 to TRBJ2-7; D gene uncertain. Germline V gives CDR1 SGHRS, CDR2 YFSETQ. V lost 4 bases and J 4 bases, leaving 15 bases between the germline ends. The CDR3 has 14 residues. CDR3 in DNA: TGCGCCAGCAGCCTCCAATCCGAGCATTACGAGCAGTACTTC. Translated: CASSLQSEHYEQYF.

The chain uses TRBV5-1 and TRBJ2-3; 8 positions agree with TRBD2. The CDR3 contains 14 residues. V was pared by 4 bases and J by 6 bases, with 7 bases of the junction left unmatched. Germline loops: CDR1 SGHRS, CDR2 YFSETQ. This chain's CDR3 is CASSVNGGADTQYF. The DNA for the CDR3 is TGCGCCAGCAGCGTAAACGGGGGGGCCGATACGCAGTATTTT. The whole variable domain, remainder taken from reference TRBV5-1 and TRBJ2-3, is KAGVTQTPRYLIKTRGQQVTLSCSPISGHRSVSWYQQTPGQGLQFLFEYFSETQRNKGNFPGRFSGRQFSNSRSEMNVSTLELGDSALYLCASSVNGGADTQYFGPGTRLTVL.

A remark on this clone: Germline and junction disagree at one end, which may indicate a read error. The chain links TRBV7-7 to TRBJ2-7; 7 nucleotides align to TRBD2. CDR1 SSHAT and CDR2 FNYEAQ come from the germline V gene (reference sequence). The CDR3 loop spans 15 amino acids. The CDR3 protein is CASSLGAGEDYEQYF. The CDR3 DNA sequence: TGTGCTAGCAGCTTAGGTGCGGGGGAGGACTACGAGCAGTACTTC.

The V gene is TRBV10-3, the J gene TRBJ1-1; D gene uncertain. This CDR3 has 13 amino acids. CDR1 ENHRY and CDR2 SYGVKD come from the germline V gene. The V end was cut by 4 bases, the J end by 2 bases, with 8 bases between. The CDR3 sequence: CAISGQVNTEAFF. DNA of the CDR3: TGTGCCATCAGTGGTCAAGTAAACACTGAAGCTTTCTTT.

The rearrangement joins TRBV2 to TRBJ2-2; 15 bases line up with TRBD2. Per the germline V gene, CDR1 is SNHLY and CDR2 is FYNNEI. Trimming took 7 bases from V and 3 from J; bases not matched to a gene: 6. The CDR3 extends over 17 amino acids. The CDR3 nucleotides are TGTGCCAGCAACTCCGGACTAGCGGGGGGGCACACCGGGGAGCTGTTTTTT. Translating gives CASNSGLAGGHTGELFF.

The chain links TRBV28 to TRBJ2-2, with D possibly called TRBD1 or TRBD2 (6 bases each). Germline loops: CDR1 MDHEN, CDR2 SYDVKM. V was pared by 7 bases and J by 6 bases, with 12 bases between. This CDR3 comprises 13 residues. CDR3 DNA: TGTGCCAGCAAGGAAGGGGGGCCCGGGGAGCTGTTTTTT. It translates to CASKEGGPGELFF.

V usage is TRBV19 and J usage is TRBJ2-2; 7 bases line up with TRBD2. J was trimmed by 4 bases and V by 7 bases; bases with no gene match: 6. Germline lookup yields CDR1 LNHDA and CDR2 SQIVND (reference sequence). CDR3 length: 14 amino acids. This CDR3 reads CASKTSGGTGELFF. CDR3 sequence (DNA): TGTGCCAGTAAAACTTCGGGGGGCACCGGGGAGCTGTTTTTT.

This clone was seen just once. This chain connects TRBV2 to TRBJ2-5; D might be TRBD2 (6 bases). Germline lookup yields CDR1 SNHLY and CDR2 FYNNEI. This CDR3 spans 12 amino acids. Trimming shortened V by 10 bases and J by 1 base, and 10 bases separated the two germline ends. The DNA for the CDR3 is TGTGCCACTAGTAGCGGCCAAGAGACCCAGTACTTC. This gives the protein CATSSGQETQYF.